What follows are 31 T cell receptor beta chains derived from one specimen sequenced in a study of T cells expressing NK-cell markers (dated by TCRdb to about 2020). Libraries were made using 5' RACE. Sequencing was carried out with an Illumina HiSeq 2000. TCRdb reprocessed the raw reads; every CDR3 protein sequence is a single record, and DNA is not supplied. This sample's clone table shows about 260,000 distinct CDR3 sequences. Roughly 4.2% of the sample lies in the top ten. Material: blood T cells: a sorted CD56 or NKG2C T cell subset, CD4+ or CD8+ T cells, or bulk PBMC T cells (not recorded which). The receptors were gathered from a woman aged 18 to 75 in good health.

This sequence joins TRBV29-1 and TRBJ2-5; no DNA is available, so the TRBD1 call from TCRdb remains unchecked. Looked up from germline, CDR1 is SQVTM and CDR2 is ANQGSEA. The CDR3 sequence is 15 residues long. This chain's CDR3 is CSVEGRTGVQETQYF. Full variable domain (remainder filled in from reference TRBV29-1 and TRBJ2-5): SAVISQKPSRDICQRGTSLTIQCQVDSQVTMMFWYRQQPGQSLTLIATANQGSEATYESGFVIDKFPISRPNLTFSTLTVSNMSPEDSSIYLCSVEGRTGVQETQYFGPGTRLLVL.

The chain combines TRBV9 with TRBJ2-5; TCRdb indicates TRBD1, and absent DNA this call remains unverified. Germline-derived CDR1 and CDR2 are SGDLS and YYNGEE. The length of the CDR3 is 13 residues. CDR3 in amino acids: CASSEGGFETQYF.

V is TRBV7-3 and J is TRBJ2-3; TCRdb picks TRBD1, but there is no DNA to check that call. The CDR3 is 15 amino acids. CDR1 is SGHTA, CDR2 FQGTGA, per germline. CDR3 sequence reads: CASSREGGRTDTQYF.

CDR3 in amino acids: CASKDSATVGPYNEQFF. This chain joins TRBV27 and TRBJ2-1. Looked up from germline, CDR1 is MNHEY and CDR2 is SMNVEV (reference sequence). CDR3 length: 17 amino acids.

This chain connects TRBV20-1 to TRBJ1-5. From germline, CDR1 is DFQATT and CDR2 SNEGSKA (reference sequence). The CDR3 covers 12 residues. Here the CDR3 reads CSAQYSNQPQHF.

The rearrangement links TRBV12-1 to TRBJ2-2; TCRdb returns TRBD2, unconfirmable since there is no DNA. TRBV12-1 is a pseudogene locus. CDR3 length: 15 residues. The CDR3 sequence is CASVAGGPLTGELFF.

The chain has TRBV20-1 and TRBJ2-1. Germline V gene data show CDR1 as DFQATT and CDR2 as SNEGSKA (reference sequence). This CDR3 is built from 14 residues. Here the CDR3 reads CSAQSGRSYNEQFF.

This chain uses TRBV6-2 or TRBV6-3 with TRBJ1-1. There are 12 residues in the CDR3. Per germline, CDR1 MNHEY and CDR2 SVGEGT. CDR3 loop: CATRDGNTEAFF.

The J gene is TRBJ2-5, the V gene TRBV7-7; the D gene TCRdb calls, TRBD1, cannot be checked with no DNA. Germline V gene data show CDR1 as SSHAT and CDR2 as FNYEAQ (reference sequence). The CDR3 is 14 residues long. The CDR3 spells CASSWSGQSETQYF.

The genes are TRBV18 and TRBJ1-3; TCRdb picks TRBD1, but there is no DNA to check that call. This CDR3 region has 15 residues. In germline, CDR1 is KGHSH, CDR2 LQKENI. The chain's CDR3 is CASSPLDRGGNTIYF.

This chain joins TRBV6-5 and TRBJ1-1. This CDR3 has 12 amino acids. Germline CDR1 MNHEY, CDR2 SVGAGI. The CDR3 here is CASKPNLGEAFF.

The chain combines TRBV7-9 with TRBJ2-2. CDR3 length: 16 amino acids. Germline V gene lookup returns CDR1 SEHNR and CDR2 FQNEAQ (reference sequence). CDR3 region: CASSLLGRANTGELFF.

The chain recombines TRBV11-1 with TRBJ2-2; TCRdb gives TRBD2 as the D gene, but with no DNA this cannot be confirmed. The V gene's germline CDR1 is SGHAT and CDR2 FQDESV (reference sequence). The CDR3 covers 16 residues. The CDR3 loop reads CASASGGSKVTGELFF. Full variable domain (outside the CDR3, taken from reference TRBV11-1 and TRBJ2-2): EAEVAQSPRYKITEKSQAVAFWCDPISGHATLYWYRQILGQGPELLVQFQDESVVDDSQLPKDRFSAERLKGVDSTLKIQPAELGDSAMYLCASASGGSKVTGELFFGEGSRLTVL.

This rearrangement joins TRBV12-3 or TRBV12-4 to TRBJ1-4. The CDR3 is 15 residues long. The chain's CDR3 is CASSLLGKANEKLFF.

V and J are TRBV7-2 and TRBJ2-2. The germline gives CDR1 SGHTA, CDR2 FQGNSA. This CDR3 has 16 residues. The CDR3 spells CASSLWFRTHTGELFF.

The CDR3 spells CASSSRTRRRTGELFF. The rearrangement links TRBV7-9 to TRBJ2-2; TCRdb calls TRBD2, which cannot be checked without DNA. The germline V gene has CDR1 SEHNR and CDR2 FQNEAQ (reference sequence). CDR3 size: 16 residues.

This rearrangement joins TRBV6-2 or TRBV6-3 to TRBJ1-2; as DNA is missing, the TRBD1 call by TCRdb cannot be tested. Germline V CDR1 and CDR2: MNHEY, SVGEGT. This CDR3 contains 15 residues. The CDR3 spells CASRPGTAFYYGYTF.

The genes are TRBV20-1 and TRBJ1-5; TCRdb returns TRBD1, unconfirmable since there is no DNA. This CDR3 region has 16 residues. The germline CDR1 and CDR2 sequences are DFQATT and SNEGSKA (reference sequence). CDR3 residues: CSARGRGRGSNQPQHF.

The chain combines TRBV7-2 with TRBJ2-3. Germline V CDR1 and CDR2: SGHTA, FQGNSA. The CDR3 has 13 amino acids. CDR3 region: CASSLRWADTQYF. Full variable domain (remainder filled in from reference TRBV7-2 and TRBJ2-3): GAGVSQSPSNKVTEKGKDVELRCDPISGHTALYWYRQSLGQGLEFLIYFQGNSAPDKSGLPSDRFSAERTGGSVSTLTIQRTQQEDSAVYLCASSLRWADTQYFGPGTRLTVL.

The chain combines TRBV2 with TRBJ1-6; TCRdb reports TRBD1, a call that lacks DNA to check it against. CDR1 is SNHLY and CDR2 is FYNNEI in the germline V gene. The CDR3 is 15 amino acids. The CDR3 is CASSGPGQHNSPLHF. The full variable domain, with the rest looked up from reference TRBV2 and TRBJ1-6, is EPEVTQTPSHQVTQMGQEVILRCVPISNHLYFYWYRQILGQKVEFLVSFYNNEISEKSEIFDDQFSVERPDGSNFTLKIRSTKLEDSAMYFCASSGPGQHNSPLHFGNGTRLTVT.

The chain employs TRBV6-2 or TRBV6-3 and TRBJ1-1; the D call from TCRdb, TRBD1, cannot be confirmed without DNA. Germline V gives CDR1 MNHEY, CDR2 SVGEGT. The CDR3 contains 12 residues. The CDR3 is CASSPTGGEAFF.

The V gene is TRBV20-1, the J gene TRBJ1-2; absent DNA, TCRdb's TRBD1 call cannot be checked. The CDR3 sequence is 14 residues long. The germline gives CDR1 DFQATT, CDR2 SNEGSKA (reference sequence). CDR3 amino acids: CSAEGRGSSYGYTF.

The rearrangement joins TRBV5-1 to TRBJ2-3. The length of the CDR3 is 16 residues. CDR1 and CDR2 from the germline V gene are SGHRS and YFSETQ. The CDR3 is CASSLGPAGSTDTQYF.

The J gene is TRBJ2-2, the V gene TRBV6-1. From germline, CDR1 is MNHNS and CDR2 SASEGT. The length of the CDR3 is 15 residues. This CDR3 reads CASRVQILPTGELFF.

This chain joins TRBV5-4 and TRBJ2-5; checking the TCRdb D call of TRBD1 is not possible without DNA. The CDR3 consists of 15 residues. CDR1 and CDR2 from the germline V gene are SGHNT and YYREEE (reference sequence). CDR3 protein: CASIPREGAQETQYF.

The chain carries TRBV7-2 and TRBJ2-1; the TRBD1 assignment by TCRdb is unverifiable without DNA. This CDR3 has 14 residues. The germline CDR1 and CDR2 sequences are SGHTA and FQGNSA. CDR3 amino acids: CASSLESPWHEQFF.

The CDR3 reads CASSQGAGDTQYF. The chain joins TRBV4-3 to TRBJ2-3; the D gene TCRdb calls, TRBD2, cannot be checked with no DNA. Germline V gives CDR1 LGHNA, CDR2 YSLEER. This CDR3 comprises 13 residues.

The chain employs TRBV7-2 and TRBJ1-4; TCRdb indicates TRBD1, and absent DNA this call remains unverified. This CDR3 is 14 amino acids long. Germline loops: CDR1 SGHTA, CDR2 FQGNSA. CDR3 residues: CASSLAGHNGKLFF.

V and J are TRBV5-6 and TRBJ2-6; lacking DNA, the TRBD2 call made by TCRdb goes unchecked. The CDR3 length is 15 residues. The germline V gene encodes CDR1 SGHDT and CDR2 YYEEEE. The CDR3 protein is CASRLGGSGANVLTF. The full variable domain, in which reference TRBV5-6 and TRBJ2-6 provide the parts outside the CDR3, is DAGVTQSPTHLIKTRGQQVTLRCSPKSGHDTVSWYQQALGQGPQFIFQYYEEEERQRGNFPDRFSGHQFPNYSSELNVNALLLGDSALYLCASRLGGSGANVLTFGAGSRLTVL.

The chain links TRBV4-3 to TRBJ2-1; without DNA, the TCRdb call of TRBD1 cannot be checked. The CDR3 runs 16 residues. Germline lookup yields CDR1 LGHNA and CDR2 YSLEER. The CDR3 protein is CASSQGGFRHYNEQFF.

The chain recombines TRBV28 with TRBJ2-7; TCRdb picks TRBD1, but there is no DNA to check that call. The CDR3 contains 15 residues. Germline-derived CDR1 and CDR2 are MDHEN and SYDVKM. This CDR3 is CASSPTGTGVYEQHF. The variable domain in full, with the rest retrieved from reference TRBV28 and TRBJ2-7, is DVKVTQSSRYLVKRTGEKVFLECVQDMDHENMFWYRQDPGLGLRLIYFSYDVKMKEKGDIPEGYSVSREKKERFSLILESASTNQTSMYLCASSPTGTGVYEQHFGPGTRLTVT.